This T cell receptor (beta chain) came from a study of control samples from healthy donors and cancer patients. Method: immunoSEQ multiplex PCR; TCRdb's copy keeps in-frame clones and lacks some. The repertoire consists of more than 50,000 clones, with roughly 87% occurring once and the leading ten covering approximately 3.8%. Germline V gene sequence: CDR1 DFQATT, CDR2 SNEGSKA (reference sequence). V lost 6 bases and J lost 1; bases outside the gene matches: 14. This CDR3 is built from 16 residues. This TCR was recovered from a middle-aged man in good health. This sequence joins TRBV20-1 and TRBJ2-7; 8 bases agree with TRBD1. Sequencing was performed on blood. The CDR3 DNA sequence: TGCAGTGCAAGTCCACAACAGGGGGGCCGTTCCTACGAGCAGTACTTC. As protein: CSASPQQGGRSYEQYF.